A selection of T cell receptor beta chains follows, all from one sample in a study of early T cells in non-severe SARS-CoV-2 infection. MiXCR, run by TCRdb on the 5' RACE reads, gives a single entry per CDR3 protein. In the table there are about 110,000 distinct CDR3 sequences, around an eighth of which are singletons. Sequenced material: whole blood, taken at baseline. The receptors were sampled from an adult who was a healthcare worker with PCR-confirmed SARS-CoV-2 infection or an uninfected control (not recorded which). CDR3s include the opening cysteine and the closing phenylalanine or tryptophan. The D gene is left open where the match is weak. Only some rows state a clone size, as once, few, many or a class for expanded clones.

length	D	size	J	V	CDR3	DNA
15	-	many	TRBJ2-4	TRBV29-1	CSVQTGPYAKNIQYF	TGCAGCGTTCAAACAGGACCCTACGCCAAAAACATTCAGTACTTC
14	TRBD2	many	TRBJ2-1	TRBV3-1	CASSPLLAGDEQFF	TGTGCCAGCAGCCCGTTACTAGCGGGAGATGAGCAGTTCTTC
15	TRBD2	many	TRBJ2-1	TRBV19	CASTMGLPAKNEQFF	TGTGCCAGTACCATGGGACTACCCGCTAAGAATGAGCAGTTCTTC
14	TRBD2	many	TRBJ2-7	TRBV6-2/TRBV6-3	CASNRLAGRYEQYF	TGTGCCAGCAATCGACTAGCGGGACGATACGAGCAGTACTTC
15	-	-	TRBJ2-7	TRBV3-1	CASSPGPLHPYEQYF	TGTGCCAGCAGCCCGGGACCCCTGCACCCTTACGAGCAGTACTTC
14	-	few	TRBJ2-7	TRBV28	CASSLGLYLYEQYF	TGTGCCAGCAGTTTAGGGTTATATTTGTACGAGCAGTACTTC
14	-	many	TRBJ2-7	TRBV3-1	CASSQERTSYEQYF	TGTGCCAGCAGCCAAGAGAGGACCTCCTACGAGCAGTACTTC
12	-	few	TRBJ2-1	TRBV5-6	CASSSRGREQFF	TGTGCCAGCAGCTCCCGAGGTCGTGAGCAGTTCTTC
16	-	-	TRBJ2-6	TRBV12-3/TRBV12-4	CASSKTAVSGANVLTF	TGTGCCAGCAGTAAAACTGCAGTCTCTGGGGCCAACGTCCTGACTTTC
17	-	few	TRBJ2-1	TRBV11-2	CASSLVGRLAWSNEQFF	TGTGCCAGCAGCTTAGTTGGCCGGCTAGCTTGGTCCAATGAGCAGTTCTTC
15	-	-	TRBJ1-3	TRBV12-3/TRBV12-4	CASSWRASSENTIYF	TGTGCCAGCTCGTGGAGGGCGAGCTCTGAAAACACCATATATTTT
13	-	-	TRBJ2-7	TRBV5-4	CASTSANSYEQYF	TGTGCCAGCACCTCAGCTAACTCCTACGAGCAGTACTTC
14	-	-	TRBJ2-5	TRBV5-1	CASSLEGSQETQYF	TGCGCCAGCAGCTTGGAGGGCAGCCAAGAGACCCAGTACTTC
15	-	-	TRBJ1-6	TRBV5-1	CASSSVERYNSPLHF	TGCGCCAGCAGCTCGGTCGAACGCTATAATTCACCCCTCCACTTT
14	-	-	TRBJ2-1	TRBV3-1	CASSQGLPGNEQFF	TGTGCCAGCAGCCAAGGGTTGCCAGGCAATGAGCAGTTCTTC
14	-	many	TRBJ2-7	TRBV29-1	CSALGREGKYEQYF	TGCAGCGCCCTGGGGCGGGAAGGAAAATACGAGCAGTACTTC
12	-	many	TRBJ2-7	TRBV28	CASRPPGRVQYF	TGTGCCAGCAGACCGCCAGGACGCGTGCAGTACTTC
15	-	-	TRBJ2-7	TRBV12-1	CASSFAQGQSYEQYF	TGTGCCAGCAGCTTTGCCCAGGGGCAGTCCTACGAGCAGTACTTC
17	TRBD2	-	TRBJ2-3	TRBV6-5	CARSYGLAGESTDTQYF	TGTGCCCGCAGTTACGGACTAGCGGGAGAAAGCACAGATACGCAGTATTTT
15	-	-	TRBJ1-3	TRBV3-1	CASSPREISGNTIYF	TGTGCCAGCAGCCCACGGGAGATCTCTGGAAACACCATATATTTT
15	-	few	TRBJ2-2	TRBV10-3	CAISEKEGDTGELFF	TGTGCCATCAGTGAGAAGGAGGGAGACACCGGGGAGCTGTTTTTT
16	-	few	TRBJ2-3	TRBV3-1	CASSQEIELSTDTQYF	TGTGCCAGCAGCCAAGAGATAGAGCTCAGCACAGATACGCAGTATTTT
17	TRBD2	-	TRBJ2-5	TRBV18	CASSPTPLAGVQETQYF	TGTGCCAGCTCACCTACACCACTAGCGGGAGTCCAAGAGACCCAGTACTTC
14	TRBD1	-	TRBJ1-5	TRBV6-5	CASSDRGRNQPQHF	TGTGCCAGCAGCGACAGGGGGCGAAATCAGCCCCAGCATTTT
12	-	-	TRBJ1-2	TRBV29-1	CSGYGRGYGYTF	TGCAGCGGATACGGGAGAGGCTATGGCTACACCTTC
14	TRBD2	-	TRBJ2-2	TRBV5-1	CASSARTSIGELFF	TGCGCCAGCAGCGCCCGGACTAGCATCGGGGAGCTGTTTTTT
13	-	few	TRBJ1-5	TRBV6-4	CASSGGVNQPQHF	TGTGCCAGCAGCGGGGGCGTTAATCAGCCCCAGCATTTT
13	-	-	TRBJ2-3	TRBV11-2	CASSFVSTDTQYF	TGTGCCAGCAGCTTCGTCAGCACAGATACGCAGTATTTT
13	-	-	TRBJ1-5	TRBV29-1	CSVVYGRGLPQHF	TGCAGCGTTGTCTATGGCAGGGGCCTGCCCCAGCATTTT
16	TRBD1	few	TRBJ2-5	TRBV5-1	CASSLQPTGGGETQYF	TGCGCCAGCAGCTTGCAACCGACAGGGGGCGGGGAGACCCAGTACTTC
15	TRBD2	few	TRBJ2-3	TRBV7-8	CASSARGGLTDTQYF	TGTGCCAGCAGCGCGCGGGGGGGCTTGACAGATACGCAGTATTTT
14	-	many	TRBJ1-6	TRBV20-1	CSSRSESYNSPLHF	TGCAGTTCTCGGAGCGAATCGTATAATTCACCCCTCCACTTT
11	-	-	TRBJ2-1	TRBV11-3	CASSQLNEQFF	TGTGCCAGCAGCCAATTAAATGAGCAGTTCTTC
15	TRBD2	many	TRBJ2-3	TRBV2	CASSPLAGVVDTQYF	TGTGCCAGCAGCCCTCTAGCGGGAGTCGTAGATACGCAGTATTTT
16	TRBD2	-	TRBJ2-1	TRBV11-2	CASSLAGTRSYNEQFF	TGTGCCAGCAGCTTAGCCGGGACTAGGTCCTACAATGAGCAGTTCTTC
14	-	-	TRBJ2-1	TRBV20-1	CSAMGDSRYNEQFF	TGCAGTGCTATGGGGGACTCACGGTACAATGAGCAGTTCTTC
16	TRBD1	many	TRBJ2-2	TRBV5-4	CASSSWDSRYTGELFF	TGTGCCAGCAGCTCCTGGGACAGTCGGTACACCGGGGAGCTGTTTTTT
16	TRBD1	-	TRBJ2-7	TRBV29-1	CSVEDRPGTGAGEQYF	TGCAGCGTTGAAGATAGGCCGGGGACAGGGGCGGGCGAGCAGTACTTC
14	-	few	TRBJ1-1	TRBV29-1	CSAGQGSLNTEAFF	TGCAGCGCTGGGCAGGGCAGCTTGAACACTGAAGCTTTCTTT
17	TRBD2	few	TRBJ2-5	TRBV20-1	CSARALGLAGHQETQYF	TGCAGTGCTAGAGCCCTGGGGCTAGCGGGACACCAAGAGACCCAGTACTTC
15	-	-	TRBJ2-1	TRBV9	CASSPLLGPENEQFF	TGTGCCAGCAGCCCGCTCCTGGGCCCGGAGAATGAGCAGTTCTTC
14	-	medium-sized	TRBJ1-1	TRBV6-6	CASTQLGGSPEAFF	TGTGCCAGCACCCAGTTGGGTGGCTCTCCTGAAGCTTTCTTT
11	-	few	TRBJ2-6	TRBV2	CASANRNVLTF	TGTGCCAGCGCTAATAGGAACGTCCTGACTTTC
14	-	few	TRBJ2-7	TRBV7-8	CASRPILGAGEQYF	TGTGCCAGCAGACCAATCCTCGGGGCGGGCGAGCAGTACTTC
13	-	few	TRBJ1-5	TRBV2	CASTYSNDQPQHF	TGTGCCAGCACTTATAGCAATGATCAGCCCCAGCATTTT
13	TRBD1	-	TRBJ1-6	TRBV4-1	CASSHTGGSPLHF	TGCGCCAGCAGCCACACAGGGGGGTCACCCCTCCACTTT
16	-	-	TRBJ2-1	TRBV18	CASSPLGAGTFNEQFF	TGTGCCAGCTCACCACTAGGAGCGGGCACCTTCAATGAGCAGTTCTTC
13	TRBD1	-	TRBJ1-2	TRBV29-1	CSVEGTGNYGYTF	TGCAGCGTTGAAGGGACAGGGAACTATGGCTACACCTTC
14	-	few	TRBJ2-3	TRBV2	CASSPGLVLDTQYF	TGTGCCAGCAGCCCGGGACTCGTCCTGGATACGCAGTATTTT
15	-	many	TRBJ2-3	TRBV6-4	CASSPQDASTDTQYF	TGTGCCAGCAGTCCACAGGACGCTAGCACAGATACGCAGTATTTT
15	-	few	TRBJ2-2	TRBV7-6	CASSLAMGPAGELFF	TGTGCCAGCAGCTTAGCCATGGGTCCGGCTGGGGAGCTGTTTTTT
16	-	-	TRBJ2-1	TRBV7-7	CASSQRRAAGKNEQFF	TGTGCCAGCAGCCAGCGACGGGCCGCCGGAAAAAATGAGCAGTTCTTC
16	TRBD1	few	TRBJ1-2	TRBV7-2	CASSSPRQGVGYGYTF	TGTGCCAGCAGCTCGCCCCGCCAGGGGGTTGGCTATGGCTACACCTTC
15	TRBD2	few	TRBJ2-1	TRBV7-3	CASSPQGTSGGEQFF	TGTGCCAGCAGCCCTCAAGGCACTAGCGGGGGCGAGCAGTTCTTC
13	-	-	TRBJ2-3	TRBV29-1	CSPSRATTDTQYF	TGCAGCCCCTCCCGGGCCACCACAGATACGCAGTATTTT